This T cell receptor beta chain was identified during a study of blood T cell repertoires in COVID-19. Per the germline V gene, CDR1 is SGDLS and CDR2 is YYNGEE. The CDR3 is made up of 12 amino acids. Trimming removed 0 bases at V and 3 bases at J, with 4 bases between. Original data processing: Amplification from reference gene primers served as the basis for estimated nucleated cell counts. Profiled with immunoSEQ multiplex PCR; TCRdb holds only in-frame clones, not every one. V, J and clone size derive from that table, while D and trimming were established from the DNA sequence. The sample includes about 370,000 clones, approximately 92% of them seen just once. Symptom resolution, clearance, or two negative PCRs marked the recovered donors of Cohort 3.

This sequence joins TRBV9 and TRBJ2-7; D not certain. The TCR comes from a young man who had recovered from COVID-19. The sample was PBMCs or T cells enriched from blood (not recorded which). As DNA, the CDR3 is TGTGCCAGCAGCGTAGATAACTACGAGCAGTACTTC. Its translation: CASSVDNYEQYF.